What follows are 20 T cell receptor beta chains derived from one specimen sequenced in a study of cytomegalovirus exposure and HLA in healthy donors (dated by TCRdb to 2017 to 2019). Preparation of the library involved the immunoSEQ multiplex PCR assay. The multiplex PCR relied on a mix of 60 forward primers for TCR Vbeta segments and 13 reverse primers for TCR Jbeta segments. TCRdb holds this immuneACCESS table with in-frame rearrangements only. Some clones are missing; in checked studies, unresolved V genes explain under half, and the rest has no known cause. The sample yields fewer than 200,000 clones; roughly 80% were counted once. Jointly, the top ten make up 1.7% of the sample. Sample: PBMCs. The receptors derive from a woman aged 18 to 35 in good health and CMV-seronegative.

CDR3 protein: CASSPEVAGVTYEQYF. CDR3 nucleotide sequence: TGTGCCAGCAGCCCAGAGGTCGCGGGAGTCACTTACGAGCAGTACTTC. The chain employs TRBV9 and TRBJ2-7; TRBD2 matches 7 bases. This CDR3 spans 16 amino acids. The ends lost 4 bases at V and 4 bases at J; junction bases unmatched: 14. The germline gives CDR1 SGDLS, CDR2 YYNGEE.

CDR3 region: CASSVDRVSGANVLTF. CDR3 in DNA: TGTGCCAGCAGCGTAGACAGGGTTTCTGGGGCCAACGTCCTGACTTTC. This chain connects TRBV9 to TRBJ2-6, with D perhaps TRBD1 (6 bases). The CDR3 is 16 residues long. CDR1 and CDR2 from the germline V gene are SGDLS and YYNGEE. The V end was cut by 0 bases, the J end by 1 base, with 8 bases between.

Comment on this clone: The same CDR3 also results from other DNA sequences found in this sample. The chain carries TRBV28 and TRBJ2-1, with 8 bases fitting TRBD2. There are 15 residues in the CDR3. Germline V gives CDR1 MDHEN, CDR2 SYDVKM. J was trimmed by 8 bases and V by 2 bases; bases with no gene match: 8. The CDR3 spells CASSLRLAGGDEQFF. In nucleotides, the CDR3 is TGTGCCAGCAGTTTAAGGCTAGCGGGCGGCGATGAGCAGTTCTTC.

The chain joins TRBV7-9 to TRBJ2-5; the D gene is possibly TRBD2 (6 bases). V lost 0 bases and J lost 0, with 11 bases in between. Per germline, CDR1 SEHNR and CDR2 FQNEAQ (reference sequence). This CDR3 region has 16 residues. This CDR3 reads CASSLARGRYQETQYF. The CDR3 DNA reads TGTGCCAGCAGCTTAGCGCGAGGGAGGTACCAAGAGACCCAGTACTTC.

DNA for the CDR3: TGTGCCAGCAGCTTAATGAGAGATACGCAGTATTTT. It translates to CASSLMRDTQYF. The V call is TRBV7-2, the J call TRBJ2-3; D uncertain. The germline V and J ends were trimmed by 2 bases and 5 bases, with 5 bases remaining between them. The CDR3 sequence is 12 residues long. The germline CDR1 and CDR2 sequences are SGHTA and FQGNSA.

V gene TRBV5-3 combines with J gene TRBJ2-7; TRBD1 matches at 9 bases. TRBV5-3 is filed as an ORF, its function uncertain. J was trimmed by 3 bases and V by 0 bases; bases with no gene match: 22. The length of the CDR3 is 21 residues. The CDR3 protein is CARSLVLPKDRGYGLSYEQYF. CDR3 sequence (DNA): TGTGCCAGAAGCTTGGTTCTTCCAAAGGACAGGGGTTATGGGTTGAGCTACGAGCAGTACTTC.

This chain links TRBV7-9 with TRBJ2-5; D is uncertain. CDR1 is SEHNR and CDR2 is FQNEAQ in the germline V gene (reference sequence). V was pared by 0 bases and J by 2 bases, with 10 bases between. CDR3 length: 15 amino acids. CDR3 sequence (DNA): TGTGCCAGCAGCTTAGCGCGATCTTTACAAGAGACCCAGTACTTC. This encodes CASSLARSLQETQYF.

The rearrangement uses TRBV6-6 and TRBJ1-1, with D possibly TRBD1 on 5 matching bases. CDR1 and CDR2 (germline): MNHNY, SVGAGI (reference sequence). The V gene lost 6 bases and the J gene lost 6 bases, with 20 bases spanning the gap. The length of the CDR3 is 15 residues. The CDR3 here is CASSHGGFGAAEAFF. The CDR3 DNA follows: TGTGCCAGCAGCCACGGTGGATTTGGGGCGGCTGAAGCTTTCTTT.

V is TRBV25-1 and J is TRBJ1-5; D call uncertain. The CDR3 contains 14 residues. In germline, CDR1 is MGHDK, CDR2 SYGVNS. The V end was cut by 8 bases, the J end by 4 bases, with 15 bases between. The chain's CDR3 is CASSTTGFNQPQHF. DNA of the CDR3: TGTGCCAGCTCGACGACGGGGTTTAATCAGCCCCAGCATTTT.

The chain links TRBV25-1 to TRBJ1-1; 8 nucleotides agree with TRBD1. CDR1 is MGHDK and CDR2 is SYGVNS in the germline V gene. The CDR3 loop spans 15 amino acids. J gave up 5 bases and V 0 bases, and 5 bases lay outside the gene matches. CDR3 loop: CASSEYRGRRTEAFF. The CDR3 nucleotides are TGTGCCAGCAGTGAATACAGGGGGCGCCGGACTGAAGCTTTCTTT.

This clone was picked up one time. The rearrangement uses TRBV11-2 and TRBJ2-1, with D tentatively TRBD2 (5 bases). Trimming cost V 0 bases and J 3 bases, with 9 bases left between them. CDR3 length: 15 residues. Germline CDR1 and CDR2: SGHAT and FQNNGV. CDR3 sequence: CASSLEAVYYNEQFF. CDR3 bases: TGTGCCAGCAGCTTAGAAGCGGTCTACTACAATGAGCAGTTCTTC.

V is TRBV4-1 and J is TRBJ1-2; the match to TRBD1 covers 7 bases. This CDR3 has 16 residues. V shed 0 bases and J 6 bases; nucleotides not matched to a gene: 10. The germline V gene has CDR1 MGHRA and CDR2 YSYEKL. The CDR3 DNA sequence: TGCGCCAGCAGCCAAGATGTGATGACAGGGTATGATGGCTACACCTTC. It codes for CASSQDVMTGYDGYTF.

The rearrangement joins TRBV2 to TRBJ1-4; weak D call: TRBD1 (5 bases). The germline V gene encodes CDR1 SNHLY and CDR2 FYNNEI. The CDR3 sequence is 16 residues long. The V end lost 3 bases, the J end lost 8 bases, and 19 bases lay between the germline ends. The CDR3 nucleotides read TGTGCCAGCAGTGATTTGCCCCGCAGGGTGGGGGAAAAACTGTTTTTT. Amino acids: CASSDLPRRVGEKLFF.

The chain uses TRBV7-2 and TRBJ1-1, with D perhaps matching TRBD1 (6 bases). The germline V gene has CDR1 SGHTA and CDR2 FQGNSA. Between the trimmed V and J ends, which lost 4 bases and 5 bases, there was a span of 17 bases. The CDR3 sequence is 15 residues long. The chain's CDR3 is CASSSTPGGGTEAFF. In nucleotides, the CDR3 is TGTGCCAGCAGCTCAACCCCGGGAGGGGGGACTGAAGCTTTCTTT.

The V and J genes are TRBV7-2 and TRBJ2-5; perhaps TRBD2 as D (5 bases). With the DNA end fitting TRBJ2-7 better, the J assignment may be wrong. The CDR3 contains 14 residues. Germline V gene lookup returns CDR1 SGHTA and CDR2 FQGNSA. The CDR3 here is CASSSHLSGYEQYF. CDR3 sequence (DNA): TGTGCCAGCAGCTCACACTTGTCGGGATACGAGCAGTACTTC.

V gene TRBV27 combines with J gene TRBJ1-1; 8 nucleotides line up with TRBD1. Per germline, CDR1 MNHEY and CDR2 SMNVEV (reference sequence). J lost 10 bases, V lost 5 bases, and 15 bases had no gene match. The CDR3 consists of 15 residues. This CDR3 is CASSRGQGWGYGAFF. CDR3 DNA sequence: TGTGCCAGCAGTCGAGGACAGGGATGGGGTTACGGAGCTTTCTTT.

The J gene is TRBJ1-1, the V gene TRBV7-2; D not resolved. V lost 4 bases and J 1 base, leaving 10 bases between the germline ends. The germline gives CDR1 SGHTA, CDR2 FQGNSA. CDR3 size: 14 residues. In DNA, the CDR3 is TGTGCCAGCAGCTCGGACTGGGGGAACACTGAAGCTTTCTTT. Its translation: CASSSDWGNTEAFF.

This rearrangement joins TRBV28 to TRBJ1-4; D unresolved. V was shortened by 5 bases and J by 3 bases, with 4 bases between the two germline ends. Germline CDR1 and CDR2: MDHEN and SYDVKM. The CDR3 consists of 12 residues. The DNA of the CDR3 is TGTGCCAGCAGTACTGCTAATGAAAAACTGTTTTTT. It is translated as CASSTANEKLFF. Complete variable domain (other parts from reference TRBV28 and TRBJ1-4): DVKVTQSSRYLVKRTGEKVFLECVQDMDHENMFWYRQDPGLGLRLIYFSYDVKMKEKGDIPEGYSVSREKKERFSLILESASTNQTSMYLCASSTANEKLFFGSGTQLSVL.

This clone has just one count. The chain has TRBV5-1 and TRBJ2-5, with D possibly matching TRBD1 (6 bases). The better agreement between TRBJ2-7 and the DNA end casts doubt on the J call. Per the germline V gene, CDR1 is SGHRS and CDR2 is YFSETQ. This CDR3 spans 16 amino acids. As DNA, the CDR3 is TGCGCCAGCAGCTTGGCCGCGACAGGTCGAGTCGACGAGCAGTACTTC. Its protein product is CASSLAATGRVDEQYF.

On this clone: Mismatch with germline at one junction end may stem from a read error. The same CDR3 arises from other DNA sequences in this sample as well. The rearrangement uses TRBV7-9 and TRBJ2-3, with no clear D. The germline CDR1 and CDR2 sequences are SEHNR and FQNEAQ (reference sequence). This CDR3 comprises 12 residues. The CDR3 is CSSSLSTDTQYF. The CDR3 nucleotides are TGTTCCAGCAGCTTGTCTACAGATACGCAGTATTTT. Full variable domain (rest looked up from reference TRBV7-9 and TRBJ2-3): DTGVSQNPRHKITKRGQNVTFRCDPISEHNRLYWYRQTLGQGPEFLTYFQNEAQLEKSRLLSDRFSAERPKGSFSTLEIQRTEQGDSAMYLCSSSLSTDTQYFGPGTRLTVL.